These T cell receptor beta chains were read from a single sample in a study of blood T cells in healthy people across ages. TCRdb processed the 5' RACE reads anew with MiXCR; each CDR3 protein has one entry. The sample lists roughly 1,700,000 distinct CDR3 sequences, roughly 27% occurring once. Material for sequencing was blood. The receptors originated from a woman between 25 and 40 years old in good health. CDR3s include the opening cysteine and the closing phenylalanine or tryptophan. Each record gives: V gene, J gene, clone size, D gene, CDR3 DNA, CDR3 protein. D genes are given only for firm matches. Clone size is given for some rows only: seen once, a few or many times, or a class if the clone is expanded.

>TRBV24-1|TRBJ2-3|.|TRBD2
TGTGCCACCAGTGAGTTTCAGCGGGGGAACACAGATACGCAGTATTTT
CATSEFQRGNTDTQYF
>TRBV3-1|TRBJ2-7|.|TRBD2
TGTGCCAGCAGCCCATCTAGCGGGGCGGAAGGCGAGCAGTACTTC
CASSPSSGAEGEQYF
>TRBV5-1|TRBJ2-7|.|.
TGCGCCAACAGCTCCGGGCTAGCGAGGGCCTACGAGCAGTACTTC
CANSSGLARAYEQYF
>TRBV11-2|TRBJ2-5|.|.
TGTGCCAGCAGCTTAGATCCAGGTTGGCAAGAGACCCAGTACTTC
CASSLDPGWQETQYF
>TRBV5-1|TRBJ2-5|.|TRBD1
TGCGCCTGCAGCCTGGACAGGGCGGAGACCCAGTACTTC
CACSLDRAETQYF
>TRBV7-6|TRBJ2-2|.|.
TGTGCCAGCAGCTCCGTTTTAACCGGGGAGCTGTTTTTT
CASSSVLTGELFF
>TRBV2|TRBJ2-5|.|.
TGTGCCAGCAGCCCCCTAGCGACGAAGGAGACCCAGTACTTC
CASSPLATKETQYF
>TRBV4-3|TRBJ2-1|few|TRBD2
TGCGCCAGCAGCCAAGAATGGGGACTAGGTCACAATGAGCAGTTCTTC
CASSQEWGLGHNEQFF
>TRBV7-9|TRBJ2-1|.|TRBD2
TGTGCCAGCAGTCGCGGGGGGGCCCTCGGGAATGAGCAGTTCTTC
CASSRGGALGNEQFF
>TRBV5-1|TRBJ1-4|few|.
TGCGCCAGCAGCTTAGCAGGCCCCCAATCCGAAAAACTGTTTTTT
CASSLAGPQSEKLFF
>TRBV7-6|TRBJ2-7|few|TRBD2
TGTGCCAGCAGCTTAGTCGGGGGGGGCGGGAGTAGCCACGAGCAGTACTTC
CASSLVGGGGSSHEQYF
>TRBV14|TRBJ1-2|few|TRBD1
TGTGCCAGCAGCCAGGCCGGGACAGCCAGCTATGGCTACACCTTC
CASSQAGTASYGYTF
>TRBV12-3/TRBV12-4|TRBJ1-2|many|.
TGTGCCAGCAGTTTAGCGTTCGGAGAGGGCTACACCTTC
CASSLAFGEGYTF
>TRBV2|TRBJ2-3|few|TRBD2
TGTGCCAGCAGCTCGGAGGCTAGCGGGAGTGGGTCAGATACGCAGTATTTT
CASSSEASGSGSDTQYF
>TRBV20-1|TRBJ1-6|.|.
TGCAGTGCTAGAGGGGACCCCAGGAATTCACCCCTCCACTTT
CSARGDPRNSPLHF
>TRBV7-9|TRBJ1-2|.|.
TGTGCCAGCAGCTATAATACAGCATATGGCTACACCTTC
CASSYNTAYGYTF
>TRBV20-1|TRBJ2-3|.|TRBD2
TGCAGTGCTAGAGGATCTAGCGGGGGAGCGGATACGCAGTATTTT
CSARGSSGGADTQYF
>TRBV20-1|TRBJ2-1|few|TRBD2
TGCAGTGCATACGTTACGGGGGGGAGCTCCTACAATGAGCAGTTCTTC
CSAYVTGGSSYNEQFF
>TRBV21-1|TRBJ1-2|.|.
TGTGCCAGCACCTGCAGAGGAGGGCCCTATGGCTACACCTTC
CASTCRGGPYGYTF
>TRBV20-1|TRBJ2-7|.|.
TGCAGTGCTAGAGGGGCAGGGCAAACCTACGAGCAGTACTTC
CSARGAGQTYEQYF
>TRBV7-3|TRBJ1-1|.|TRBD1
TGTGCCAGCAGCTCCGGGACAGACCTCACTGAAGCTTTCTTT
CASSSGTDLTEAFF
>TRBV30|TRBJ2-7|.|TRBD1
TGTGCCTTAGGGACAGGTCGGTACGAGCAGTACTTC
CALGTGRYEQYF
>TRBV6-2/TRBV6-3|TRBJ2-7|few|.
TGTGCCAGCAGTTACCGAGGCACCGAGCAGTACTTC
CASSYRGTEQYF
>TRBV2|TRBJ1-1|.|.
TGTGCCAGGACCCGACAGGCTCTGAACACTGAAGCTTTCTTT
CARTRQALNTEAFF
>TRBV5-1|TRBJ2-3|.|.
TGCGCCAGCAGCCATCTTATCGGGCGCATAGATACGCAGTATTTT
CASSHLIGRIDTQYF
>TRBV20-1|TRBJ2-5|few|.
TGCTCGGGGCGGGGAGGCAGGGAGACCCAGTACTTC
CSGRGGRETQYF
>TRBV6-6|TRBJ2-2|few|.
TGTGCCAGCAGACGGGACGAGGCGAACACCGGGGAGCTGTTTTTT
CASRRDEANTGELFF
>TRBV7-9|TRBJ2-1|.|TRBD1
TGTGCCAGCAGCTTACGGGACAGAGGTGTGTTCTTC
CASSLRDRGVFF
>TRBV5-4|TRBJ2-1|.|TRBD2
TGTGCCAGCAGCGTAGATAGCGGGGGGCCACCCGACAATGAGCAGTTCTTC
CASSVDSGGPPDNEQFF
>TRBV6-1|TRBJ2-1|.|.
TGTGCCAGCAGTGCGGCCCTTATTAGAGAGCAGTTCTTC
CASSAALIREQFF
>TRBV11-2|TRBJ2-1|.|TRBD2
TGTGCCAGCAGCTTGGTGGGAGGGGATAACAATGAGCAGTTCTTC
CASSLVGGDNNEQFF
>TRBV28|TRBJ2-1|few|.
TGTGCCAGCAGTTCCTGGGGCATTGAGCAGTTCTTC
CASSSWGIEQFF
>TRBV5-1|TRBJ1-1|.|TRBD1
TGCGCCAGCAGCACCCGTTACCGGGACAGATTCCGGCACACTGAAGCTTTCTTT
CASSTRYRDRFRHTEAFF
>TRBV7-3|TRBJ2-3|.|TRBD2
TGTGCCAGCAGCGCTAGCGGGGGCCGACTAGATACGCAGTATTTT
CASSASGGRLDTQYF
>TRBV7-6|TRBJ2-7|many|TRBD1
TGTGCCAGCAGCCCAGGACAGGTCCCTTCCTACGAGCAGTACTTC
CASSPGQVPSYEQYF
>TRBV7-9|TRBJ1-2|few|.
TGTGCCAGCAGCTTAATCGGAGGGGCCAACTATGGCTACACCTTC
CASSLIGGANYGYTF
>TRBV3-1|TRBJ2-1|.|TRBD2
TGTGCCAGCAGCCAAGGACTAGCGGGGGGGCTCACTGAGCAGTTCTTC
CASSQGLAGGLTEQFF
>TRBV12-3/TRBV12-4|TRBJ2-1|.|TRBD1
TGTGCCAGCAGTTTGACAGGGTTACAGGAGACCCAGTTCTTC
CASSLTGLQETQFF
>TRBV9|TRBJ2-3|.|.
TGTGCCGGCACCACGGGCGATACGCAGTATTTT
CAGTTGDTQYF
>TRBV4-1|TRBJ1-2|few|.
TGCGCCAGCAGCCAAGAAGGCGCGGCCACCTATGGCTACACCTTC
CASSQEGAATYGYTF